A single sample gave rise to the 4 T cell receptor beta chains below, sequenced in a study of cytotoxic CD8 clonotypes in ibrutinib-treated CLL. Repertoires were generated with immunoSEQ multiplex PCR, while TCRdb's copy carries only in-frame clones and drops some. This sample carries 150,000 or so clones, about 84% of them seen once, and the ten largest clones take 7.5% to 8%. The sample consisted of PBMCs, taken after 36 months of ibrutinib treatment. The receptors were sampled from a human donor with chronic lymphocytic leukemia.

CDR3: CASGLLAGFNEQFF. The CDR3 nucleotides read TGTGCCAGCGGACTTTTAGCGGGATTCAATGAGCAGTTCTTC. The chain recombines TRBV6-1 with TRBJ2-1, with 8 bases identical to TRBD2. The CDR3 runs to 14 residues. CDR1 is MNHNS and CDR2 is SASEGT in the germline V gene. Unmatched junction bases numbered 9, after V lost 8 bases and J lost 6 bases.

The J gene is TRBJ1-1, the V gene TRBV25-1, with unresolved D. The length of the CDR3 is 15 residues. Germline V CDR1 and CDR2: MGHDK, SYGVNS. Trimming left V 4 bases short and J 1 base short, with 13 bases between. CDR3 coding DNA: TGTGCCAGCAGTGGAGCCGTTAGGGCGAACACTGAAGCTTTCTTT. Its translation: CASSGAVRANTEAFF.

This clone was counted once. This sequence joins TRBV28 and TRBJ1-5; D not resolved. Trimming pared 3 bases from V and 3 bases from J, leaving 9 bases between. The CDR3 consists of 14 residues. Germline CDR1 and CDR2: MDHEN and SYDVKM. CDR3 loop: CASSFVRYNQPQHF. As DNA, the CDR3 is TGTGCCAGCAGTTTCGTACGATACAATCAGCCCCAGCATTTT.

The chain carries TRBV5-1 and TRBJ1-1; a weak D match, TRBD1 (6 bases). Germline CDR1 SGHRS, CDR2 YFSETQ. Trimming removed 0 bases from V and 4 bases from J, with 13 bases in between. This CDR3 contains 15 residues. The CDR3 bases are TGCGCCAGCAGCTTGGTGGGCAGGGGAGGCACTGAAGCTTTCTTT. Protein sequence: CASSLVGRGGTEAFF.